The present TCR beta chain was sequenced within a study of T cell responses to AZD1222 COVID-19 vaccine. General observations from the study: A reported finding is that nearly half of spike-specific TCRs target unmutated variant regions. There were mostly white British donors and more females than males, and clonal diversity was possibly underestimated. Across spike, vaccine-associated CD4 TCRs were found, dominant at 160-218 and 743-854. Sampling captured repertoires only after the peak T cell response.

A note on this clone: The antigen remains undetermined.

Trimming removed 0 bases at V and 10 bases at J, with 18 bases between. Germline assignment: CDR1 LGHNA and CDR2 YNFKEQ. The CDR3 consists of 15 residues. TCRdb keeps only in-frame clones here, not all; method: immunoSEQ multiplex PCR. The profile shows about 150,000 clones, approximately 90% of them singletons. Sequenced material: peripheral blood, taken on day 0 of AZD1222 vaccination. The V call is TRBV4-2, the J call TRBJ1-1; D unresolved. The clonotype was recovered from an adult in good health. In DNA, the CDR3 is TGTGCCAGCAGCCAAGAGGGAACGGGAGCGTCGGGAGCTTTCTTT. Translating it yields CASSQEGTGASGAFF.